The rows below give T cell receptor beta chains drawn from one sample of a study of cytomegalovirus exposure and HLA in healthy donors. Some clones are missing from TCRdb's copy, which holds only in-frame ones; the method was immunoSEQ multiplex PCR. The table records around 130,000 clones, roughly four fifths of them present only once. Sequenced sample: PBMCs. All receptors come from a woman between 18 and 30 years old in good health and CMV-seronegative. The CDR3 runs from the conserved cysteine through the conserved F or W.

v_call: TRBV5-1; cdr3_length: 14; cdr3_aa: CASSLEGVAGELFF
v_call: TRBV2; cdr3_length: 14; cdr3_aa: CASRRQGSSYEQYF
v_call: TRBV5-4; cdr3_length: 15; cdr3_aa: CASSERTSSYNEQFF
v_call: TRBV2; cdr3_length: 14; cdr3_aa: CASSEVRESYEQYF
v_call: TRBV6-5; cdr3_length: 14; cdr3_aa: CASSRSDGNTEAFF
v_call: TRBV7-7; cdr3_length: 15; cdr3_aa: CASSEVRGPWETQYF
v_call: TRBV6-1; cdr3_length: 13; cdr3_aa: CASNAQGLETQYF
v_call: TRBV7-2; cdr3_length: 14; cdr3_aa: CASRVRQDNSPLHF
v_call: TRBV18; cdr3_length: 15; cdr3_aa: CASSPDRGMNTEAFF
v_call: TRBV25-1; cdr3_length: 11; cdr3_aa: CASSGAVLAVF
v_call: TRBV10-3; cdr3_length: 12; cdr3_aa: CAIGTDSYEQYF
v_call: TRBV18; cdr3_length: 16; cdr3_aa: CASSPFGTSKTGELFF
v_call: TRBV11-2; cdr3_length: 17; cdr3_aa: CASSLQTTSSGANVLTF
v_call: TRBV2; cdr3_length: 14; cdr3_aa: CASSIQGVGYEQYF
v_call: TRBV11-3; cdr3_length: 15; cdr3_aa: CASSSGGSTADTQYF
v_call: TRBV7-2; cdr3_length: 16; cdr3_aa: CASSLVSGVGTDTQYF
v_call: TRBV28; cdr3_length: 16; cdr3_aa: CATTGTALTSGNTIYF
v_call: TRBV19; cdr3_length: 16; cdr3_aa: CASSIRSGKASYEQYF
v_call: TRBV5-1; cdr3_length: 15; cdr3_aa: CASKISGGLATEAFF
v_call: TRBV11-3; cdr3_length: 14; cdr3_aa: CASSLEQHTDTQYF
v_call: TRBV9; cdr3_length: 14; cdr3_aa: CASSSGTSVDEQYF
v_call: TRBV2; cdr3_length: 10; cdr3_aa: CATGAERLFF
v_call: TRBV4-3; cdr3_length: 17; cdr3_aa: CASSQDPQSSYNSPLHF
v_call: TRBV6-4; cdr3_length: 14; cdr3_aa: CASSVSGAYNEQFF
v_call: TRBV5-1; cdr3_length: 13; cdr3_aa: CASSGTGYNEQFF
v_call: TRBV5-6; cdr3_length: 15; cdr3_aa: CASSRSLAATGELFF
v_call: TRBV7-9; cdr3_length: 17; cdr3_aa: CASSLRWEGVSGNTIYF
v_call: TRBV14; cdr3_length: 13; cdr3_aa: CASAPTGIYEQYF
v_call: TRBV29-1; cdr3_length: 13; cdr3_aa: CSVGGIGSYEQYF
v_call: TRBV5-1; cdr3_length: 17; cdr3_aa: CASRHGGEQGSREKLFF
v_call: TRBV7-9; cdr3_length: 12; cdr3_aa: CASSFARDEQYF
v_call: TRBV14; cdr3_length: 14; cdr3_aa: CASSHLWEDSEAFF
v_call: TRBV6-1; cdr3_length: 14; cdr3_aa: CASKTSGGPDTQYF
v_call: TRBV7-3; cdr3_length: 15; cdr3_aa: CASSLHNPGANGLTF
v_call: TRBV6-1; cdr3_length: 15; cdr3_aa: CAGGQGSFSNQPQHF
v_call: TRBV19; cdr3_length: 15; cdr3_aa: CASSIGDRGVNIQYF
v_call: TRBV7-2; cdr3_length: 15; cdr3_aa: CASSLRQGSAETQYF
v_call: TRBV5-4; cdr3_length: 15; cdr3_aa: CASSSSGGHQETQYF
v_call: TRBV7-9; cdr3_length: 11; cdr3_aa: CASSFRVEQFF
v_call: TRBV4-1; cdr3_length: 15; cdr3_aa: CASSPDRGVRGEQYF
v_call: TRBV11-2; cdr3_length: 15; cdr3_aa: CASSWGGGGTDTQYF
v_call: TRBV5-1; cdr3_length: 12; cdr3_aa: CASSAYSGELFF
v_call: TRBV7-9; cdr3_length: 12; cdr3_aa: CASSLSRDEQYF
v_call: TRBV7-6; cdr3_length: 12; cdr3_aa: CASSAQGYEQYF
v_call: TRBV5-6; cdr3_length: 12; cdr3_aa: CASTVQGAKGFF
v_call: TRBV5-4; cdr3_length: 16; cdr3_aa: CASSLALTGGYHEQYF
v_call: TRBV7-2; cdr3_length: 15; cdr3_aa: CASSHGGRLNTEAFF